This TCR beta chain derives from a study of glioma-infiltrating T cells after dendritic cell vaccination. Concerning this clone: Its matching antigen is unknown.

General study findings and limits: Only a small number of patients had complete blood and tumor samples. Patients with more pretreatment TILs had longer time to progression and survival.

The sample's time point: after dendritic cell vaccination, including at tumor progression/relapse. PBMC were collected before vaccination, two weeks after the third vaccination, and at progression. The assay was immunoSEQ multiplex PCR, and TCRdb's table has in-frame clones only and misses some. This table holds 100,000 or so clones, around 87% found once. The receptor's source is a human donor with glioblastoma. Sample: blood, taken after dendritic cell vaccination.

CDR3 sequence: CAWSVGGGNQPQHF. DNA of the CDR3: TGTGCCTGGAGTGTAGGGGGTGGCAATCAGCCCCAGCATTTT. The chain carries TRBV30 and TRBJ1-5; D might be TRBD1 (6 bases). The CDR3 has 14 residues. Germline V lookup: CDR1 GTSNPN, CDR2 SVGIG (reference sequence). Trimming left V 0 bases short and J 2 bases short, with 8 bases between.